One TCR beta chain is described in this entry. Its antigen is as yet unknown. TCR beta CDR3 regions were amplified from RNA transcripts. First-round RT-PCR with HTBI primers amplified the TCR CDR3 region. Using its own MiXCR run on the multiplex PCR reads, TCRdb lists one record per CDR3 protein. In the table there are approximately 210,000 distinct CDR3 sequences, roughly 17% of which are singletons. Hyperthyroidism in the patients, aged 18 to 65, was newly diagnosed and under 2 months in duration. Trimming removed 6 bases from V and 7 bases from J, with 18 bases in between. Germline CDR1 reads MNHNS; CDR2 reads SASEGT. The CDR3 runs 14 residues. This sample was included in a study of T cells in Graves' hyperthyroidism and ophthalmopathy. The study's findings and limits: Stable hyperthyroidism and ophthalmopathy were separated using 13 V-J signatures. Most thyroid clonotypes expanded above 0.001 appeared in blood too.

Sequences were obtained from blood. V usage is TRBV6-1 and J usage is TRBJ1-2, with D maybe TRBD1 (5 bases). The receptor comes from a man aged 50-60 years with Graves' hyperthyroidism. The CDR3 bases are TGTGCCAGCAGCCCCGGGACGCCCTTTTTTGGCTACACCTTC. Translating gives CASSPGTPFFGYTF.